This TCR beta chain was recovered during a study of CD8 T cells in ankylosing spondylitis. Overall study findings and caveats: Several highly homologous variants made up a TCR beta motif, and this motif appeared characteristic of ankylosing spondylitis blood. A subset of motif variants has previously been described in the synovial fluid and blood of reactive arthritis. The authors reported significant enrichment of disease-linked clones in matched ankylosing spondylitis synovial fluid.

One entry per CDR3 protein, called by TCRdb with MiXCR from the 5' RACE reads. Of about 500,000 distinct CDR3 sequences listed, approximately 5% are singletons. CDR1 and CDR2 from the germline V gene are SGHRS and YFSETQ. Trimming took off 4 bases at V and 2 bases at J, with 13 bases between the two ends. The CDR3 loop spans 14 amino acids. This clonotype appeared many times. Its antigen is undetermined. The TCR originated in a male donor with ankylosing spondylitis. V gene TRBV5-1 combines with J gene TRBJ2-7; a weak D match, TRBD2 (6 bases). Input material: blood, either unsorted or a sorted T cell fraction (not recorded which). Written as DNA, the CDR3 is TGCGCCAGCAGCGGGATAGCGGATACCTACGAGCAGTACTTC. As protein: CASSGIADTYEQYF.